This record looks at one T cell receptor (beta chain) sequence and its context. Its antigen is as yet unknown. The sample originates from a study of PD-1 blockade in classical Hodgkin lymphoma. Overall study: The patients were dosed with nivolumab 3 mg/kg, infused intravenously every 2 weeks.

Study-wide results and caveats: The authors excluded patients who started nivolumab under 1 year after ASCT. It was reported that newly diagnosed patients had less baseline TCR diversity than healthy donors.

Every patient was affected by relapse after autologous stem cell transplantation, while exposure to brentuximab vedotin was not uniform. Germline CDR1 is SGDLS and CDR2 is YYNGEE. The V end was cut by 2 bases, the J end by 0 bases, with 12 bases between. The CDR3 has 15 residues. TCRdb keeps only in-frame clones here, not all; method: immunoSEQ multiplex PCR. The sample carries about 90,000 clones, roughly 87% recorded once. The chain has TRBV9 and TRBJ2-7; either TRBD1 or TRBD2 may fit D (6 bases each). Material: peripheral blood mononuclear cells (PBMCs), obtained before the second cycle of nivolumab. The clonotype was recovered from a human donor with classical Hodgkin lymphoma. CDR3 in DNA: TGTGCCAGCAGCGTGAGAGGAGGGGGCTCCTACGAGCAGTACTTC. Translation gives CASSVRGGGSYEQYF.